The 25 T cell receptor beta chains below were found in one sample sequenced in a study of regulatory T cells in long-lasting Graves disease. Stated time point: persistent/refractory GD, antithyroid drugs over 5 years with positive TRAb. PBMCs were the source of the RNA used for TCR sequencing. Investigators prepared the TCR beta libraries by applying iRepertoire HTBI primers and Arm-PCR of CDR3 regions. Each CDR3 protein is one row after TCRdb ran MiXCR on the multiplex PCR reads. The table lists 700,000 or so distinct CDR3 sequences, about 30% of them singletons. The sample here was peripheral blood mononuclear cells (PBMCs), taken when the disease was refractory, from a patient treated with antithyroid drugs. Receptors were obtained from a female donor with Graves disease.

In this sample, this clonotype turned up a few times. The chain is built from TRBV5-1 and TRBJ1-1, with D possibly matching TRBD1 (5 bases). V lost 4 bases to trimming and J lost 0 bases, with 13 bases between them. The V gene's germline CDR1 is SGHRS and CDR2 YFSETQ. The CDR3 runs 15 residues. In nucleotides, the CDR3 is TGCGCCAGCAGCCCCTACCAGGGAATGAACACTGAAGCTTTCTTT. Its translation: CASSPYQGMNTEAFF.

This clonotype was counted at least ten times. V gene TRBV12-3 or TRBV12-4 combines with J gene TRBJ1-1; no firm D call. Trimming removed 5 bases from V and 1 base from J, with 14 bases in between. This CDR3 contains 15 residues. The CDR3: CASSPIDKGNTEAFF. CDR3 nucleotides: TGTGCCAGCAGTCCGATCGACAAAGGGAACACTGAAGCTTTCTTT.

A few counts support this clonotype. This chain joins TRBV5-1 and TRBJ2-7, with D possibly matching TRBD1 (6 bases). This CDR3 spans 13 amino acids. V shed 6 bases and J shed 0 bases, with 10 bases lying between them. Germline loops: CDR1 SGHRS, CDR2 YFSETQ. Here the CDR3 DNA reads TGCGCCAGCAACCACAGGGCCTCCTACGAGCAGTACTTC. Protein: CASNHRASYEQYF. The full variable domain, in which reference TRBV5-1 and TRBJ2-7 provide the parts outside the CDR3, is KAGVTQTPRYLIKTRGQQVTLSCSPISGHRSVSWYQQTPGQGLQFLFEYFSETQRNKGNFPGRFSGRQFSNSRSEMNVSTLELGDSALYLCASNHRASYEQYFGPGTRLTVT.

The V call is TRBV3-1, the J call TRBJ2-4; TRBD2 matches 7 bases. The CDR3 covers 16 residues. The V and J ends lost 4 bases and 0 bases, in that order; junction bases with no gene match: 6. Looked up from germline, CDR1 is LGHDT and CDR2 is YNNKEL (reference sequence). For the CDR3, the DNA is TGTGCCAGCAGCCTATCTAGCGGTCTAGCCAAAAACATTCAGTACTTC. This gives the protein CASSLSSGLAKNIQYF.

The J gene is TRBJ2-1, the V gene TRBV27; D may correspond to TRBD1 or TRBD2 (5 bases each). Germline values: CDR1 MNHEY, CDR2 SMNVEV (reference sequence). Trimming left V 6 bases short and J 6 bases short, with 12 bases between. CDR3 length: 13 residues. CDR3 nucleotide sequence: TGTGCCAGCAGGCTCGGGGCGGGCAATGAGCAGTTCTTC. Its translation: CASRLGAGNEQFF.

The chain joins TRBV6-2 or TRBV6-3 to TRBJ1-4, with D maybe TRBD1 (6 bases). CDR1 and CDR2 from the germline V gene are MNHEY and SVGEGT. This CDR3 region has 13 residues. The V and J ends lost 0 bases and 12 bases respectively, with 11 bases between them. In DNA, the CDR3 is TGTGCCAGCAGTTACTCAGACAGGACCCAACTGTTTTTT. Amino acid sequence: CASSYSDRTQLFF.

Notes on this clonotype: A read error may be the cause here, since a much bigger clone is one base away. Here the CDR3 omits its conserved ending phenylalanine or tryptophan, so a read error is the likely source. This chain links TRBV20-1 with TRBJ2-5; possibly TRBD1 for D (6 bases). The V end lost 4 bases, the J end lost 5 bases, and 14 bases lay between the germline ends. The CDR3 sequence is 13 residues long. CDR1 DFQATT and CDR2 SNEGSKA come from the germline V gene (reference sequence). CDR3 protein: CSANPRGGETQYL. CDR3 nucleotide sequence: TGCAGTGCTAACCCCAGGGGTGGGGAGACCCAGTACCTC.

The chain links TRBV9 to TRBJ2-1; 8 bases line up with TRBD2. J lost 8 bases, V lost 0 bases, and 7 bases had no gene match. The CDR3 covers 15 residues. Germline-derived CDR1 and CDR2 are SGDLS and YYNGEE. In DNA form, the CDR3 reads TGTGCCAGCAGCGTAGGAGGACTAGCTCTCGATGAGCAGTTCTTC. It translates to CASSVGGLALDEQFF.

V and J are TRBV5-1 and TRBJ1-6, with 8 bases matching TRBD1. There are 15 residues in the CDR3. Trimming removed 4 bases from V and 9 bases from J; junction bases left unmatched: 9. The V gene's germline CDR1 is SGHRS and CDR2 YFSETQ. The CDR3 nucleotides read TGCGCCAGCAGCCTTGACAGGGGAAGGGGTTCACCCCTCCACTTT. Amino acid sequence: CASSLDRGRGSPLHF.

The chain recombines TRBV6-1 with TRBJ1-4; D is ambiguous. V lost 4 bases and J lost 0, with 6 bases in between. There are 14 residues in the CDR3. From germline, CDR1 is MNHNS and CDR2 SASEGT. This chain's CDR3 is CASSVSPTNEKLFF. In nucleotides, the CDR3 is TGTGCCAGCAGTGTTTCACCAACTAATGAAAAACTGTTTTTT.

The chain has TRBV2 and TRBJ1-1, with D perhaps matching TRBD1 (5 bases). This CDR3 contains 16 residues. In germline, CDR1 is SNHLY, CDR2 FYNNEI. V shed 4 bases and J shed 3 bases, with 18 bases lying between them. The chain's CDR3 is CASSGSGGGRYTEAFF. The DNA of the CDR3 is TGTGCCAGCAGTGGTTCCGGGGGGGGTCGATACACTGAAGCTTTCTTT.

This clonotype was counted at least ten times. The chain carries TRBV5-1 and TRBJ1-2; D is undetermined. Germline CDR1 SGHRS, CDR2 YFSETQ. CDR3 length: 14 residues. V was pared by 0 bases and J by 6 bases, with 12 bases between. CDR3 in DNA: TGCGCCAGCAGCTTGGCCGCGGCAGCAGATGGCTACACCTTC. Amino acids: CASSLAAAADGYTF.

The V call is TRBV5-5, the J call TRBJ1-1, with a weak D call TRBD1 (6 bases). V was trimmed by 1 base and J by 5 bases, leaving 12 bases between them. The CDR3 extends over 14 amino acids. CDR1 is SGHKS, CDR2 YYEKEE, per germline (reference sequence). The CDR3 reads CASSLYQGRTEAFF. DNA of the CDR3: TGTGCCAGCAGCTTGTATCAGGGGCGGACTGAAGCTTTCTTT. Full variable domain (missing parts from reference TRBV5-5 and TRBJ1-1): DAGVTQSPTHLIKTRGQQVTLRCSPISGHKSVSWYQQVLGQGPQFIFQYYEKEERGRGNFPDRFSARQFPNYSSELNVNALLLGDSALYLCASSLYQGRTEAFFGQGTRLTVV.

This CDR3 reads CASSLRGDSNQPQHF. CDR3 sequence (DNA): TGCGCCAGCAGCTTGCGCGGGGATAGCAATCAGCCCCAGCATTTT. This chain links TRBV5-1 with TRBJ1-5; no clear D gene. There are 15 residues in the CDR3. Trimming cost V 1 base and J 0 bases, with 8 bases left between them. CDR1 is SGHRS and CDR2 is YFSETQ in the germline V gene. Drawing the rest from reference TRBV5-1 and TRBJ1-5, the complete variable domain is KAGVTQTPRYLIKTRGQQVTLSCSPISGHRSVSWYQQTPGQGLQFLFEYFSETQRNKGNFPGRFSGRQFSNSRSEMNVSTLELGDSALYLCASSLRGDSNQPQHFGDGTRLSIL.

With respect to this clonotype: Mismatch with germline at one junction end may stem from a read error. The chain carries TRBV4-1 and TRBJ1-1, with 7 bases lining up with TRBD1. This CDR3 has 15 amino acids. In germline, CDR1 is MGHRA, CDR2 YSYEKL. The CDR3 DNA follows: TGCGCCAGCAGCCACCCACCACGGACAGGTTCTGATGCTTTCTTT. It is translated as CASSHPPRTGSDAFF.

This clonotype has only a few counts. The chain has TRBV10-3 and TRBJ2-7; D not certain. The CDR3 consists of 13 residues. Germline-derived CDR1 and CDR2 are ENHRY and SYGVKD. Trimming cost V 6 bases and J 2 bases, with 11 bases left between them. CDR3 in amino acids: CAIRLALAYEQYF. As DNA, the CDR3 is TGTGCCATCAGATTGGCCCTGGCCTACGAGCAGTACTTC.

In this sample, this clonotype turned up once. The chain joins TRBV5-1 to TRBJ2-5, with 8 bases identical to TRBD1. CDR1 and CDR2 (germline): SGHRS, YFSETQ. This CDR3 region has 14 residues. The ends lost 4 bases at V and 2 bases at J; junction bases unmatched: 4. The CDR3 DNA sequence: TGCGCCAGCAGCGGAAGGACAGGGCAAGAGACCCAGTACTTC. It is translated as CASSGRTGQETQYF.

In its sample, this clonotype was seen many times. The chain links TRBV7-9 to TRBJ1-4; a possible D gene is TRBD1 (6 bases). CDR1 SEHNR and CDR2 FQNEAQ come from the germline V gene (reference sequence). Trimming took off 2 bases at V and 4 bases at J, with 11 bases between the two ends. The CDR3 sequence is 15 residues long. The CDR3 is CASSLWARGNEKLFF. The CDR3 DNA reads TGTGCCAGCAGCTTATGGGCCAGGGGTAATGAAAAACTGTTTTTT.

This clonotype was observed a few times. This chain connects TRBV24-1 to TRBJ1-5; 7 positions agree with TRBD1. Unmatched junction bases numbered 2, after V lost 7 bases and J lost 6 bases. Germline V lookup: CDR1 KGHDR, CDR2 SFDVKD. The CDR3 is 12 amino acids. The CDR3 coding sequence is TGTGCCACCAGCCAGGGGGTTCAGCCCCAGCATTTT. It encodes CATSQGVQPQHF.

On this clonotype itself: At one boundary the junction diverges from the germline segment, which might be a read error. The rearrangement links TRBV7-9 to TRBJ1-2; TRBD1 agrees at 7 bases. Germline lookup yields CDR1 SEHNR and CDR2 FQNEAQ (reference sequence). This CDR3 region has 15 residues. In DNA form, the CDR3 reads TGTGCCAGCAGCGCGTCGACAGGACAGGTCTATGGCCACACCTTC. Protein sequence: CASSASTGQVYGHTF.

The chain has TRBV27 and TRBJ1-2; D gene ambiguous. The CDR3 loop spans 15 amino acids. The V and J ends lost 4 bases and 4 bases respectively, with 16 bases between them. CDR1 and CDR2 from the germline V gene are MNHEY and SMNVEV (reference sequence). The chain's CDR3 is CASSSIKDLFYGYTF. CDR3 nucleotide sequence: TGTGCCAGCAGTTCAATCAAGGACCTTTTCTATGGCTACACCTTC.

V usage is TRBV25-1 and J usage is TRBJ2-7; 13 bases are shared with TRBD2. There are 16 residues in the CDR3. Germline V gene sequence: CDR1 MGHDK, CDR2 SYGVNS. V shed 3 bases and J 5 bases; nucleotides not matched to a gene: 7. The CDR3 DNA reads as TGTGCCAGCAGTGATTCGACTAGCGGGAGGAAACACGAGCAGTACTTC. It codes for CASSDSTSGRKHEQYF.

The chain combines TRBV7-3 with TRBJ1-4; 7 nucleotides line up with TRBD1. V lost 3 bases, J lost 8 bases, and 12 bases stayed unmatched. Per germline, CDR1 SGHTA and CDR2 FQGTGA. This CDR3 region has 16 residues. CDR3 sequence: CASSFGPYGQVEKLFF. The CDR3 DNA follows: TGTGCCAGCAGCTTCGGTCCTTATGGACAGGTAGAAAAACTGTTTTTT.

With regard to this clonotype: One end of the junction fails to match germline, which may point to a read error. V usage is TRBV5-1 and J usage is TRBJ1-1; D ambiguous. The CDR3 totals 14 residues. The germline V gene has CDR1 SGHRS and CDR2 YFSETQ. The CDR3 bases are TGCGCCAGCAGCTTGGGAGGGAACACCCGTGAAGCTCTCTTT. This gives the protein CASSLGGNTREALF.

The gene calls are TRBV9 and TRBJ1-2; D remains ambiguous. This CDR3 region has 16 residues. The V end lost 4 bases, the J end lost 6 bases, and 22 bases lay between the germline ends. Germline CDR1 SGDLS, CDR2 YYNGEE. Written as DNA, the CDR3 is TGTGCCAGCAGCTCCCCTGGGCAGAAACGGAACGATGGCTACACCTTC. This sequence encodes CASSSPGQKRNDGYTF.